The 9 T cell receptor beta chains below come from one sample, sequenced in a study of T cell repertoires in ileal Crohn's disease. Regarding time point: proximal margin of the surgical specimen (macroscopically non-inflamed). The assay was immunoSEQ multiplex PCR, and TCRdb's table has in-frame clones only and misses some. The table has roughly 6,800 clones, less than 80% seen once. Material for sequencing was ileal tissue. These receptors originate from an adult with Crohn's disease.

The chain links TRBV7-3 to TRBJ2-3, with unresolved D. The V and J ends lost 5 bases and 5 bases respectively, with 17 bases between them. This CDR3 contains 15 residues. Germline V gives CDR1 SGHTA, CDR2 FQGTGA. This CDR3 reads CASSHRAAAKDTQYF. The CDR3 bases are TGTGCCAGCAGCCACCGGGCTGCCGCCAAAGATACGCAGTATTTT.

A word on this clone: A much larger clone lies one base from this, so it may be a read error. Other DNA sequences in the sample encode the same CDR3. The chain uses TRBV4-2 and TRBJ2-7; TRBD2 matches at 7 bases. With V trimmed by 2 bases and J by 2 bases, 0 bases remained unmatched. The CDR3 contains 13 residues. Germline V gives CDR1 LGHNA, CDR2 YNFKEQ. The CDR3 DNA reads as TGTGCCAGCAGCCAACGGGGGGCCTACGAGCAGTACTTC. It codes for CASSQRGAYEQYF.

This chain uses TRBV18 with TRBJ1-4; no reliable D call. The CDR3 spans 13 residues. From germline, CDR1 is KGHSH and CDR2 LQKENI. V lost 3 bases, J lost 8 bases, and 10 bases lay in between. For the CDR3, the DNA is TGTGCCAGCTCACCGACCTTGAACGAAAAACTGTTTTTT. Translation: CASSPTLNEKLFF.

This clone has more than one count but fewer than ten. V is TRBV29-1 and J is TRBJ2-5, with 9 bases lining up with TRBD1. Germline V gives CDR1 SQVTM, CDR2 ANQGSEA. CDR3 length: 17 residues. The V gene end was trimmed by 3 bases and the J gene end by 5 bases; junction bases not matched to a gene: 16. CDR3 in DNA: TGCAGCGTTGAGGGGACAGGGATAGGTCTCGGGTGGGAGACCCAGTACTTC. Translated, it gives CSVEGTGIGLGWETQYF.

The chain couples TRBV9 to TRBJ2-6; D not resolved. Trimming cost V 0 bases and J 4 bases, with 5 bases left between them. Per germline, CDR1 SGDLS and CDR2 YYNGEE. CDR3 length equals 14 residues. The CDR3 DNA follows: TGTGCCAGCAGCGTAGAGTGGGGGGCCAACGTCCTGACTTTC. Amino acids: CASSVEWGANVLTF. The full variable domain, completed using reference TRBV9 and TRBJ2-6, is DSGVTQTPKHLITATGQRVTLRCSPRSGDLSVYWYQQSLDQGLQFLIQYYNGEERAKGNILERFSAQQFPDLHSELNLSSLELGDSALYFCASSVEWGANVLTFGAGSRLTVL.

This clone was seen a single time. The gene calls are TRBV10-3 and TRBJ1-1, with TRBD1 identical over 8 bases. The CDR3 spans 15 residues. The germline CDR1 and CDR2 sequences are ENHRY and SYGVKD. Trimming at V came to 3 bases and at J to 0 bases, leaving 3 bases not matched to a gene. As DNA, the CDR3 is TGTGCCATCAGTGAACTGACAGGGGTGAACACTGAAGCTTTCTTT. Protein product: CAISELTGVNTEAFF.

The chain couples TRBV6-6 to TRBJ2-7; no firm D call. Trimming shortened V by 5 bases and J by 4 bases, and 9 bases separated the two germline ends. The germline CDR1 and CDR2 sequences are MNHNY and SVGAGI (reference sequence). The CDR3 loop spans 12 amino acids. This CDR3 reads CASSEHGYEQYF. The CDR3 bases are TGTGCCAGCAGTGAGCACGGGTACGAGCAGTACTTC.

The chain combines TRBV7-9 with TRBJ1-3; 7 bases are a match to TRBD1. V was clipped by 5 bases and J by 1 base; unmatched bases: 8. Germline V gene lookup returns CDR1 SEHNR and CDR2 FQNEAQ (reference sequence). The CDR3 has 16 amino acids. This chain's CDR3 is CASSTGQPRSGNTIYF. As DNA, the CDR3 is TGTGCCAGCAGCACGGGACAGCCACGTTCTGGAAACACCATATATTTT.

This clone was seen more than once but under ten times. The chain links TRBV5-8 to TRBJ1-2; 8 bases align to TRBD1. Germline V gene sequence: CDR1 SGHTS, CDR2 YDEGEE. Germline trimming cut 2 bases from V and 3 bases from J; bases unmatched to any gene: 6. This CDR3 has 15 amino acids. CDR3 sequence (DNA): TGTGCCAGCAGCTTTCCAGGGGGCATTGACTATGGCTACACCTTC. Translating it yields CASSFPGGIDYGYTF.